This section outlines one T cell receptor beta chain sequence together with its context. The sample holds other DNA sequences that translate to the same CDR3. This entry belongs to a study of blood T cell repertoires in COVID-19. Across the whole study: Some COVID-19 samples were acute and others convalescent; all came from the United States, Italy and Spain. The analysed material was cDNA or gDNA that came from T cells, B-cell-depleted T cells, or PBMCs.

CDR1 is SGHNT, CDR2 YENEEA, per germline. CDR3 length equals 19 residues. The junction had 15 bases not matched to a gene; V was cut back by 5 bases and J by 0 bases. Original processing notes: Researchers report that nucleated cell counts were estimated from reference gene primer amplification. Profiling relied on immunoSEQ multiplex PCR, and the TCRdb table lists in-frame clones only, not all of them. V, J and clone size derive from that table, while D and trimming were established from the DNA sequence. The table shows approximately 190,000 clones, with roughly four fifths occurring only once. The chain uses TRBV11-3 and TRBJ2-7, with 11 bases fitting TRBD2. This TCR derives from a man aged 25 to 40 with active or convalescent COVID-19. The sequencing sample was made of peripheral blood. Here the CDR3 DNA reads TGTGCCAGCAGCCTAGGGGGTCCACTAGCGGGAGAAACCTCCTACGAGCAGTACTTC. Its protein is CASSLGGPLAGETSYEQYF.